This T cell receptor beta chain comes out of a study of blood T cells in healthy people across ages. V lost 3 bases, J lost 6 bases, and 13 bases lay in between. CDR3 size: 14 residues. CDR1 MNHEY and CDR2 SMNVEV come from the germline V gene (reference sequence). Through a sample-barcoded 5' primer and a J-beta primer mix, a second PCR was run for roughly 7 to 11 cycles. TCRdb ran MiXCR on the 5' RACE reads and lists one entry per CDR3 protein. The sample lists over a million distinct CDR3 sequences; around 43% were seen once. Those donating, healthy Caucasian individuals from Russia, were aged roughly 6 to 100. Note on this clonotype: Its antigen remains unknown.

Study-wide results and caveats: Long-lived donors had more naive CD4+ cells and higher diversity than aged donors. Calculation of diversity from one million T cells yielded estimates considered to be underestimates.

The sequence derives from a woman between 55 and 75 years old in good health. The specimen was blood. The chain links TRBV27 to TRBJ2-3; D is unresolved. The CDR3 region is CASSFLGGRDTQYF. The DNA of the CDR3 is TGTGCCAGCAGTTTCTTGGGCGGCAGGGATACGCAGTATTTT.